Below are 25 T cell receptor beta chains sequenced from a single sample in a study of T cell responses to AZD1222 COVID-19 vaccine (dated by TCRdb to about 2021). Libraries were made using the immunoSEQ multiplex PCR assay. The table was pulled from immuneACCESS by TCRdb, which kept in-frame rearrangements only. Such tables lose some clones; where checked, under half of the loss comes from unresolved V genes, and the rest has no known cause. This sample is represented by 150,000 to 180,000 clones; about nine tenths of them were singletons. The ten largest clones represent approximately 19% of the sample. The time point label, as the study defines it: baseline before first vaccination. Sequencing used peripheral blood, obtained on day 0 of AZD1222 vaccination. These receptors all come from an adult in good health.

This clone came up a few times. V and J are TRBV3-1 (or the pseudogene TRBV3-2) and TRBJ2-7; D unresolved. This CDR3 spans 12 amino acids. CDR1 LGHDT and CDR2 YNNKEL come from the germline V gene (reference sequence). V was clipped by 1 base and J by 3 bases, with 4 bases between them. The CDR3 nucleotides are TGTGCCAGCAGCCAAGCAGACTACGAGCAGTACTTC. The encoded protein is CASSQADYEQYF.

In DNA, the CDR3 is TGTGCCAGCAGCAGACAGGGGGGTCAGCCCCAGCATTTT. It yields the protein CASSRQGGQPQHF. The rearrangement joins TRBV28 to TRBJ1-5; 9 positions match TRBD1. Germline V gives CDR1 MDHEN, CDR2 SYDVKM. The CDR3 is made up of 13 amino acids. Losses at the gene ends were 6 bases for V and 6 bases for J; bases not matched to a gene: 3.

This clone was recorded a few times. This rearrangement joins TRBV24-1 to TRBJ1-3; no reliable D call. CDR3 length: 13 amino acids. Trimming took 7 bases from V and 2 from J, leaving 8 bases between them. CDR1 and CDR2 from the germline V gene are KGHDR and SFDVKD. The CDR3 DNA sequence: TGTGCCACCAGGGGAGCAGCTGGAAACACCATATATTTT. Translated: CATRGAAGNTIYF.

CDR3 protein: CASSLTEELGYGYTF. The DNA of the CDR3 is TGCGCCAGCAGCTTGACAGAGGAGCTTGGCTATGGCTACACCTTC. The chain joins TRBV5-1 to TRBJ1-2; D unresolved. Looked up from germline, CDR1 is SGHRS and CDR2 is YFSETQ. V dropped 1 base and J dropped 4 bases, with 14 bases sitting between them. The CDR3 contains 15 residues.

The rearrangement links TRBV11-2 to TRBJ1-3; TRBD1 matches 9 bases. Germline V gene lookup returns CDR1 SGHAT and CDR2 FQNNGV. The CDR3 spans 15 residues. V shed 5 bases, J shed 4 bases, and the junction held 6 bases outside the gene matches. CDR3 coding DNA: TGTGCCAGCAGCCCAACAGGGGGCGTCGGAAACACCATATATTTT. Its translation: CASSPTGGVGNTIYF. The whole variable domain, filled in from reference TRBV11-2 and TRBJ1-3, reads EAGVAQSPRYKIIEKRQSVAFWCNPISGHATLYWYQQILGQGPKLLIQFQNNGVVDDSQLPKDRFSAERLKGVDSTLKIQPAKLEDSAVYLCASSPTGGVGNTIYFGEGSWLTVV.

The V gene is TRBV24-1, the J gene TRBJ2-1, with D uncertain. V was clipped by 2 bases and J by 2 bases, with 0 bases between them. Germline CDR1 KGHDR, CDR2 SFDVKD. This CDR3 is built from 12 residues. CDR3 loop: CATSDSYNEQFF. The CDR3 DNA sequence: TGTGCCACCAGTGATTCCTACAATGAGCAGTTCTTC.

The genes are TRBV5-1 and TRBJ1-6; D is perhaps TRBD1 (6 bases). The CDR3 spans 14 residues. V was trimmed by 2 bases and J by 9 bases, leaving 12 bases between them. Looked up from germline, CDR1 is SGHRS and CDR2 is YFSETQ. Here the CDR3 reads CASSLRGASSPLHF. DNA of the CDR3: TGCGCCAGCAGCTTACGGGGGGCAAGTTCACCCCTCCACTTT.

This rearrangement joins TRBV5-6 to TRBJ1-1; TRBD1 agrees at 9 bases. This CDR3 region has 15 residues. The germline gives CDR1 SGHDT, CDR2 YYEEEE. V lost 4 bases to trimming and J lost 4 bases; unmatched junction nucleotides: 8. The DNA of the CDR3 is TGTGCCAGCAGCGGCGCGACAGGGGGGTCCACTGAAGCTTTCTTT. This encodes CASSGATGGSTEAFF.

DNA of the CDR3: TGTGCCAGCAGCGTAACCCCCTGGGACAGAGTCTCTGGAAACACCATATATTTT. Its translation is CASSVTPWDRVSGNTIYF. This chain connects TRBV9 to TRBJ1-3; 7 positions agree with TRBD1. Germline lookup yields CDR1 SGDLS and CDR2 YYNGEE. The CDR3 consists of 18 residues. V trimming: 1 base; J trimming: 0 bases; junction bases outside the gene matches: 10.

In this sample, this clone turned up a few times. This chain links TRBV19 with TRBJ2-3; 7 bases fit TRBD1. The germline gives CDR1 LNHDA, CDR2 SQIVND (reference sequence). The V segment lost 10 bases and the J segment 5 bases; nucleotides outside the gene matches: 12. This CDR3 comprises 14 residues. CDR3 DNA: TGTGCCACCAGGGGGAACCGCCCGGGAGATACGCAGTATTTT. Its translation is CATRGNRPGDTQYF.

This chain joins TRBV5-6 and TRBJ1-4; TRBD1 is a possible D gene (5 bases). The germline V and J ends were trimmed by 0 bases and 3 bases, with 9 bases remaining between them. CDR3 length equals 15 residues. Per the germline V gene, CDR1 is SGHDT and CDR2 is YYEEEE. The CDR3 sequence: CASSLAGGSNEKLFF. The DNA of the CDR3 is TGTGCCAGCAGCTTGGCCGGGGGTTCTAATGAAAAACTGTTTTTT. Full variable domain (rest looked up from reference TRBV5-6 and TRBJ1-4): DAGVTQSPTHLIKTRGQQVTLRCSPKSGHDTVSWYQQALGQGPQFIFQYYEEEERQRGNFPDRFSGHQFPNYSSELNVNALLLGDSALYLCASSLAGGSNEKLFFGSGTQLSVL.

The rearrangement links TRBV11-1 to TRBJ1-1; 7 bases fit TRBD1. CDR3 size: 14 residues. CDR1 is SGHAT and CDR2 is FQDESV in the germline V gene (reference sequence). The ends lost 4 bases at V and 3 bases at J; junction bases unmatched: 5. CDR3 residues: CASSSDRAHTEAFF. The CDR3 nucleotides are TGTGCCAGCAGCTCAGACAGGGCGCACACTGAAGCTTTCTTT.

V usage is TRBV4-1 and J usage is TRBJ2-1; TRBD1 matches 9 bases. Germline V gene lookup returns CDR1 MGHRA and CDR2 YSYEKL. This CDR3 spans 14 amino acids. V lost 4 bases to trimming and J lost 6 bases; unmatched junction nucleotides: 4. The CDR3: CASSRTGDVNEQFF. CDR3 coding DNA: TGCGCCAGCAGCCGGACAGGGGATGTCAATGAGCAGTTCTTC.

The chain has TRBV5-1 and TRBJ1-3, with D possibly matching TRBD1 (6 bases). Trimming took off 2 bases at V and 0 bases at J, with 9 bases between the two ends. The length of the CDR3 is 15 residues. Germline assignment: CDR1 SGHRS and CDR2 YFSETQ. DNA for the CDR3: TGCGCCAGCAGCTTACAGGACAGCTCTGGAAACACCATATATTTT. Translated: CASSLQDSSGNTIYF.

The gene calls are TRBV28 and TRBJ1-5, with a tentative D call TRBD1 (5 bases). The CDR3 has 13 residues. Germline V gene lookup returns CDR1 MDHEN and CDR2 SYDVKM. The V and J ends lost 8 bases and 4 bases respectively, with 12 bases between them. Here the CDR3 DNA reads TGTGCCAGCCAGCAGGGCGTTAATCAGCCCCAGCATTTT. Translation gives CASQQGVNQPQHF.

J is TRBJ2-5 and V is TRBV18; the match to TRBD1 covers 7 bases. The CDR3 is 16 amino acids. The trim removed 0 bases at V and 4 bases at J, leaving 8 bases unmatched. The germline CDR1 and CDR2 sequences are KGHSH and LQKENI. Here the CDR3 reads CASSPPNRGVRETQYF. CDR3 nucleotide sequence: TGTGCCAGCTCACCACCGAACAGGGGTGTACGAGAGACCCAGTACTTC.

V and J are TRBV6-4 and TRBJ2-1, with 11 bases identical to TRBD2. Germline trimming cut 4 bases from V and 7 bases from J; bases unmatched to any gene: 3. The CDR3 runs to 14 residues. The germline V gene encodes CDR1 MRHNA and CDR2 SNTAGT. The CDR3 DNA reads TGTGCCAGCAGTGTAGCGGGAGGGCGGAATGAGCAGTTCTTC. Translating gives CASSVAGGRNEQFF.

V usage is TRBV10-2 and J usage is TRBJ2-1, with unresolved D. This CDR3 is built from 14 residues. Germline values: CDR1 WSHSY, CDR2 SAAADI. Trimming removed 6 bases at V and 8 bases at J, with 17 bases between. The CDR3 bases are TGCGCCAGCAGGTGGTCCAAAGTGAACGATGAGCAGTTCTTC. It translates to CASRWSKVNDEQFF.

This clone was seen once. The V gene is TRBV9, the J gene TRBJ2-1; 9 nucleotides match TRBD2. The CDR3 consists of 17 residues. Trimming removed 0 bases from V and 4 bases from J; junction bases left unmatched: 8. Per germline, CDR1 SGDLS and CDR2 YYNGEE. This CDR3 is CASSVDPGLAGYNEQFF. For the CDR3, the DNA is TGTGCCAGCAGCGTAGACCCGGGGCTAGCGGGGTACAATGAGCAGTTCTTC.

The chain joins TRBV7-9 to TRBJ1-2; 8 positions agree with TRBD1. The CDR3 contains 16 residues. J gave up 4 bases and V 0 bases, and 7 bases lay outside the gene matches. Germline V lookup: CDR1 SEHNR, CDR2 FQNEAQ (reference sequence). CDR3 protein: CASSLATGGLGYGYTF. As DNA, the CDR3 is TGTGCCAGCAGCTTAGCTACAGGGGGTTTAGGCTATGGCTACACCTTC. Supplemented by reference TRBV7-9 and TRBJ1-2, the full variable domain reads DTGVSQNPRHKITKRGQNVTFRCDPISEHNRLYWYRQTLGQGPEFLTYFQNEAQLEKSRLLSDRFSAERPKGSFSTLEIQRTEQGDSAMYLCASSLATGGLGYGYTFGSGTRLTVV.

This rearrangement joins TRBV9 to TRBJ1-2; perhaps TRBD1 as D (5 bases). The germline V gene has CDR1 SGDLS and CDR2 YYNGEE. The germline V and J ends were trimmed by 4 bases and 4 bases, with 17 bases remaining between them. This CDR3 spans 15 amino acids. CDR3 sequence reads: CASSPQLQGLYGYTF. Written as DNA, the CDR3 is TGTGCCAGCAGCCCCCAACTTCAGGGTCTCTATGGCTACACCTTC.

CDR3 protein: CASRVLAGGGYEQYF. CDR3 bases: TGTGCCAGCAGGGTTCTAGCGGGGGGAGGCTACGAGCAGTACTTC. The V and J genes are TRBV28 and TRBJ2-7; 11 bases align to TRBD2. This CDR3 region has 15 residues. V shed 6 bases and J 3 bases; nucleotides not matched to a gene: 7. Germline V gene data show CDR1 as MDHEN and CDR2 as SYDVKM.

V gene TRBV11-2 combines with J gene TRBJ1-1, with a possible D match to TRBD1 (5 bases). The germline V and J ends were trimmed by 4 bases and 7 bases, with 16 bases remaining between them. The CDR3 has 14 residues. Germline V CDR1 and CDR2: SGHAT, FQNNGV. CDR3 sequence reads: CASSSGGRGLEAFF. The CDR3 nucleotides read TGTGCCAGCAGCTCGGGCGGGCGGGGCCTTGAAGCTTTCTTT. The full variable domain, rest sourced from reference TRBV11-2 and TRBJ1-1, is EAGVAQSPRYKIIEKRQSVAFWCNPISGHATLYWYQQILGQGPKLLIQFQNNGVVDDSQLPKDRFSAERLKGVDSTLKIQPAKLEDSAVYLCASSSGGRGLEAFFGQGTRLTVV.

This sequence joins TRBV11-2 and TRBJ2-3; tentative D call: TRBD2 (5 bases). Germline lookup yields CDR1 SGHAT and CDR2 FQNNGV. The CDR3 is 15 amino acids. V was clipped by 3 bases and J by 3 bases, with 13 bases between them. The CDR3 coding sequence is TGTGCCAGCAGCTTTGTGGGAGTGCGTACAGATACGCAGTATTTT. Its protein product is CASSFVGVRTDTQYF.

The gene calls are TRBV7-6 and TRBJ1-1; no firm D call. Germline CDR1 SGHVS, CDR2 FNYEAQ. The ends were cut back, 2 bases at V and 1 base at J, with 8 bases in the middle. The CDR3 sequence is 14 residues long. The DNA of the CDR3 is TGTGCCAGCAGCTTACAAAGGTCGAACACTGAAGCTTTCTTT. It specifies CASSLQRSNTEAFF.